These 6 T cell receptor beta chains originate from one sample sequenced in a study of blood T cell repertoires in COVID-19. Profiling relied on immunoSEQ multiplex PCR, and the TCRdb table lists in-frame clones only, not all of them. This repertoire shows around 30,000 clones, more than 70% found once; its top ten account for roughly 15%. Sequenced material: peripheral blood. The receptors were gathered from a man older than 75 with active or convalescent COVID-19.

This chain joins TRBV14 and TRBJ2-1; TRBD2 is a possible D gene (6 bases). V dropped 1 base and J dropped 3 bases, with 10 bases sitting between them. CDR3 length equals 15 residues. Germline V CDR1 and CDR2: SGHDN, FVKESK. The CDR3 DNA is TGTGCCAGCAGCCAAGCCGGGAGATACTACAATGAGCAGTTCTTC. As protein: CASSQAGRYYNEQFF.

The chain links TRBV28 to TRBJ1-6; the D is unclear. Trimming removed 1 base at V and 5 bases at J, with 6 bases between. The CDR3 loop spans 14 amino acids. The germline gives CDR1 MDHEN, CDR2 SYDVKM. The CDR3 DNA follows: TGTGCCAGCAGTTTATTTCTTAATAATTCACCCCTCCACTTT. Protein: CASSLFLNNSPLHF.

The CDR3 reads CASSEEDRTTDTQYF. The CDR3 nucleotides read TGTGCCAGCAGTGAAGAGGACAGGACCACAGATACGCAGTATTTT. This chain joins TRBV6-1 and TRBJ2-3; 7 bases map to TRBD1. The CDR3 has 15 amino acids. The germline CDR1 and CDR2 sequences are MNHNS and SASEGT. The V gene end was trimmed by 1 base and the J gene end by 2 bases; junction bases not matched to a gene: 3.

The V gene is TRBV10-3, the J gene TRBJ1-1; TRBD1 matches at 9 bases. The CDR3 contains 16 residues. V lost 7 bases, J lost 1 base, and 10 bases stayed unmatched. Germline V gene sequence: CDR1 ENHRY, CDR2 SYGVKD. The DNA for the CDR3 is TGTGCCATCATGCGGACCCCGGGACAGGGGAACACTGAAGCTTTCTTT. This sequence encodes CAIMRTPGQGNTEAFF.

The CDR3 DNA follows: TGTGCCAGTAGTATCGTGGGGGCGGTCTACAATGAGCAGTTCTTC. Amino acid sequence: CASSIVGAVYNEQFF. This rearrangement joins TRBV19 to TRBJ2-1; TRBD1 is a possible D gene (6 bases). The CDR3 covers 15 residues. Per the germline V gene, CDR1 is LNHDA and CDR2 is SQIVND (reference sequence). The germline V and J ends were trimmed by 3 bases and 3 bases, with 12 bases remaining between them.

This clone was counted between two and nine times. The chain is built from TRBV2 and TRBJ2-1; D perhaps matches TRBD1 (7 bases). There are 14 residues in the CDR3. V shed 5 bases and J shed 6 bases, with 14 bases lying between them. CDR1 and CDR2 (germline): SNHLY, FYNNEI. DNA of the CDR3: TGTGCCAGCAGTCTGGAGGGGGCCGGCAATGAGCAGTTCTTC. This sequence encodes CASSLEGAGNEQFF.